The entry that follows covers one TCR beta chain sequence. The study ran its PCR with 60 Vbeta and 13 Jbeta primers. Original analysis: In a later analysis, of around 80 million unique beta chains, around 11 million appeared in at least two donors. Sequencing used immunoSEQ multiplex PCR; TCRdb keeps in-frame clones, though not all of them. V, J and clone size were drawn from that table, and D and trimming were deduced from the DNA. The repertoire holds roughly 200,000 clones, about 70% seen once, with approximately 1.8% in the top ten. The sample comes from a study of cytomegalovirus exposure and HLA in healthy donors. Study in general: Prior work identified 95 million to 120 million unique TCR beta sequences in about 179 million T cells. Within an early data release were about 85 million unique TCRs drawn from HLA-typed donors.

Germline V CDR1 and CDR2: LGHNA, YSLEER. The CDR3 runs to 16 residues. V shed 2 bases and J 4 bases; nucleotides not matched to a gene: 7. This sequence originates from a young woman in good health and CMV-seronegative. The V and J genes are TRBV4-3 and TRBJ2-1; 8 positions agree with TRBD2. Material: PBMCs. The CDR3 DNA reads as TGCGCCAGCAGCCAACGTGCGGGAGGAATTTACAATGAGCAGTTCTTC. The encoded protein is CASSQRAGGIYNEQFF.